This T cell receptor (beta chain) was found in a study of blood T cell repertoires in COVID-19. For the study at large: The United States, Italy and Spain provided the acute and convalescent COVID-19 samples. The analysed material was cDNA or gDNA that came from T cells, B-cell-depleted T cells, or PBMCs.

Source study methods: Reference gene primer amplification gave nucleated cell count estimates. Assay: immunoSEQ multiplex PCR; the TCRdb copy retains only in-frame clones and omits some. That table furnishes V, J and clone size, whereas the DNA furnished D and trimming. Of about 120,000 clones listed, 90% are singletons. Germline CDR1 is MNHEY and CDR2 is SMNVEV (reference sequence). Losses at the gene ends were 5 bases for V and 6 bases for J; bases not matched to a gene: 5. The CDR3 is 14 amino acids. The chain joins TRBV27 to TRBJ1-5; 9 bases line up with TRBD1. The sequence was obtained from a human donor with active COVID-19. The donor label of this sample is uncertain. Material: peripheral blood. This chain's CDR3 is CASSPGTGFQPQHF. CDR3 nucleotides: TGTGCCAGCAGTCCCGGGACAGGGTTTCAGCCCCAGCATTTT.